These T cell receptor beta chains were read from a single sample in a study of shared clonotypes between healthy human individuals. The repertoire was sequenced with immunoSEQ multiplex PCR; TCRdb's copy has only in-frame clones and lacks some. The table shows around 330,000 clones, with around 72% occurring only once. Sample: memory CD4+ T cells sorted from blood. Receptor source: a man aged 25 to 45 in good health. CDR3s include the opening cysteine and the closing phenylalanine or tryptophan. A D gene is named only where the DNA matches it firmly. The size field is filled for only some rows; it gives once, few, many or a size class.

TGTGCCAGCAGCCTAGGGGACACAGATACGCAGTATTTT	CASSLGDTDTQYF	.	.	TRBJ2-3	TRBV11-3
TGTGCCAGCAGCTCCGCGGGCTTTACGGATACGCAGTATTTT	CASSSAGFTDTQYF	once	.	TRBJ2-3	TRBV11-2
TGTGCCAGCAGCCCCATGGAGCGTGTGAACTATGGCTACACCTTC	CASSPMERVNYGYTF	.	.	TRBJ1-2	TRBV9
TGCGCCAGCAGCTTTGGGACTGGAGATACGCAGTATTTT	CASSFGTGDTQYF	.	.	TRBJ2-3	TRBV5-1
TGTGCCAGTAGTAAAGGTGGGACAGCGAATTTGTATGGCTACACCTTC	CASSKGGTANLYGYTF	.	TRBD1	TRBJ1-2	TRBV19
TGCGCCAGCCATAGCGGGTCCAGGGTCGCAGATACGCAGTATTTT	CASHSGSRVADTQYF	.	TRBD2	TRBJ2-3	TRBV5-1
TGCGCCAGCGGCTCGGGGGCAGGCGATACGCAGTATTTT	CASGSGAGDTQYF	many	.	TRBJ2-3	TRBV5-1
TGTGCCAGCAGCCCCTTACGGACGGGTGGCGAGCAGTACTTC	CASSPLRTGGEQYF	.	.	TRBJ2-7	TRBV7-2
TGCGCCAGCAGCTTGGTGACAGGTTCGGCAGAGACCCAGTACTTC	CASSLVTGSAETQYF	.	.	TRBJ2-5	TRBV5-1
TGTGCCAGTAGTCCGGGACTAGCGGTTCGAGAGACCCAGTACTTC	CASSPGLAVRETQYF	.	TRBD2	TRBJ2-5	TRBV19
TGTGCCAGCAGTCTGGACTCTCTAGGGGACGAGCAGTACTTC	CASSLDSLGDEQYF	once	.	TRBJ2-7	TRBV5-4
TGTGCCAGCAGTTTAGTAGACAGGAACACCGGGGAGCTGTTTTTT	CASSLVDRNTGELFF	.	.	TRBJ2-2	TRBV27
TGCGCCAGCAGCCTTGGGACTGACAGTTACGAGCAGTACTTC	CASSLGTDSYEQYF	.	.	TRBJ2-7	TRBV4-1
TGTGCCAGCAGCCAAGACGGGGTTCTCCCAACCGGGGAGCTGTTTTTT	CASSQDGVLPTGELFF	.	.	TRBJ2-2	TRBV14
TGTGCCACCAGCAGAGATCTAGGCTCGCCTTATGGCTACACCTTC	CATSRDLGSPYGYTF	.	.	TRBJ1-2	TRBV15
TGTGCCAGCAGCGCAGAATCGGGGCAGCAAGAGACCCAGTACTTC	CASSAESGQQETQYF	.	.	TRBJ2-5	TRBV2
TGTGCCAGCAGCTTCGACCCCGGGTGGGCTTTCTTT	CASSFDPGWAFF	.	.	TRBJ1-1	TRBV7-9
TGCGCCAGCACTATCCAACCTCAGGGGGTTGAGGAGACCCAGTACTTC	CASTIQPQGVEETQYF	few	TRBD1	TRBJ2-5	TRBV5-1
TGTGCCAGCAGTGGATCTAGCGGGTACAATGAGCAGTTCTTC	CASSGSSGYNEQFF	.	TRBD2	TRBJ2-1	TRBV2
TGCAGCGTGGGGGGAAGCAATCAGCCCCAGCATTTT	CSVGGSNQPQHF	once	.	TRBJ1-5	TRBV29-1
TGTGCCAGCAGCTATGAGAACACTGAAGCTTTCTTT	CASSYENTEAFF	many	.	TRBJ1-1	TRBV7-9
TGTGCCAGCAGCCAGAACAGTTATCAGCCCCAGCATTTT	CASSQNSYQPQHF	.	.	TRBJ1-5	TRBV14
TGTGCCAGCAGCTACCTAGCGGGATTCGAGCAGTACTTC	CASSYLAGFEQYF	.	TRBD2	TRBJ2-7	TRBV7-2
TGTGCCAGTAGACTGTCACTAGCGGGAGGTCGAGCAAAGAATAAGCAGTTCTTC	CASRLSLAGGRAKNKQFF	once	TRBD2	TRBJ2-1	TRBV19
TGTGCCTGGAGTACAGGAGGGGACCAGTACTTC	CAWSTGGDQYF	.	.	TRBJ2-5	TRBV30
TGTGCCAGCACCCGGGCAGGGTCCTACGAGCAGTACTTC	CASTRAGSYEQYF	.	.	TRBJ2-7	TRBV2
TGCGCCAGCAGTGTGCGGACTGAAGATGGCTACACCTTC	CASSVRTEDGYTF	once	.	TRBJ1-2	TRBV10-1